One sample yielded the 26 T cell receptor beta chains listed below, sequenced in a study of chemoradiotherapy in HPV16-positive cancers. The method was immunoSEQ multiplex PCR; TCRdb's version includes in-frame clones alone and lacks a portion of them. The table has around 40,000 clones, more than 65% seen once; the top ten hold approximately 5.4%. Specimen: blood, collected from a patient who underwent chemoradiotherapy. The receptor set was obtained from a human donor with HPV-associated anogenital cancer.

The gene calls are TRBV7-9 and TRBJ1-3, with D tentatively TRBD1 (5 bases). The length of the CDR3 is 16 residues. V was trimmed by 5 bases and J by 3 bases, leaving 17 bases between them. In germline, CDR1 is SEHNR, CDR2 FQNEAQ (reference sequence). The CDR3 here is CASSPSGWDLGNTIYF. In nucleotides, the CDR3 is TGTGCCAGCAGCCCCTCAGGGTGGGACCTTGGAAACACCATATATTTT.

This clone occurred once. V usage is TRBV25-1 and J usage is TRBJ2-1, with D possibly TRBD2 on 6 matching bases. Germline-derived CDR1 and CDR2 are MGHDK and SYGVNS. Trimming shortened V by 8 bases and J by 4 bases, and 18 bases separated the two germline ends. CDR3 size: 15 residues. The CDR3 sequence: CASQRGGAKYNEQFF. For the CDR3, the DNA is TGTGCCAGCCAAAGGGGCGGGGCAAAATACAATGAGCAGTTCTTC.

The chain joins TRBV18 to TRBJ1-5; D not resolved. V lost 5 bases to trimming and J lost 3 bases, with 8 bases between them. The germline V gene has CDR1 KGHSH and CDR2 LQKENI. This CDR3 is 13 amino acids long. The CDR3 nucleotides are TGTGCCAGCTCAACCGCCTCCAATCAGCCCCAGCATTTT. Protein product: CASSTASNQPQHF.

This sequence joins TRBV18 and TRBJ2-1, with no clear D. Trimming removed 6 bases at V and 13 bases at J, with 19 bases between. Germline CDR1 KGHSH, CDR2 LQKENI. The CDR3 length is 13 residues. The CDR3 bases are TGTGCCAGCTCCCCGATGAACACAGACGTACAGTTCTTC. Encoded protein: CASSPMNTDVQFF. Together with reference TRBV18 and TRBJ2-1, the CDR3 gives the full variable domain: NAGVMQNPRHLVRRRGQEARLRCSPMKGHSHVYWYRQLPEEGLKFMVYLQKENIIDESGMPKERFSAEFPKEGPSILRIQQVVRGDSAAYFCASSPMNTDVQFFGPGTRLTVL.

The chain links TRBV10-3 to TRBJ2-7, with D perhaps matching TRBD1 or TRBD2 (5 bases each). The V gene lost 2 bases and the J gene lost 0 bases, with 11 bases spanning the gap. The CDR3 sequence is 15 residues long. CDR1 ENHRY and CDR2 SYGVKD come from the germline V gene. The CDR3 spells CAISEGTGSSYEQYF. CDR3 bases: TGTGCCATCAGTGAGGGGACGGGGAGCTCCTACGAGCAGTACTTC.

This clone was observed a handful of times. The chain combines TRBV30 with TRBJ2-2; D possibly matches TRBD1 or TRBD2 (6 bases each). From germline, CDR1 is GTSNPN and CDR2 SVGIG (reference sequence). The CDR3 sequence is 14 residues long. Trimming stripped 6 bases from V and 2 bases from J, with 13 bases between. In nucleotides, the CDR3 is TGTGCCTGTCCCCGGGGGCCTAACACCGGGGAGCTGTTTTTT. Residues: CACPRGPNTGELFF. Complete variable domain (other parts from reference TRBV30 and TRBJ2-2): SQTIHQWPATLVQPVGSPLSLECTVEGTSNPNLYWYRQAAGRGLQLLFYSVGIGQISSEVPQNLSASRPQDRQFILSSKKLLLSDSGFYLCACPRGPNTGELFFGEGSRLTVL.

The CDR3 loop reads CASSPRWEPGNTIYF. The CDR3, as DNA: TGTGCCAGCTCACCTCGGTGGGAGCCTGGAAACACCATATATTTT. The chain joins TRBV18 to TRBJ1-3; D is unresolved. The germline V gene encodes CDR1 KGHSH and CDR2 LQKENI. This CDR3 spans 15 amino acids. V dropped 3 bases and J dropped 2 bases, with 11 bases sitting between them.

This clone has just a few counts. The chain carries TRBV7-9 and TRBJ1-1, with D possibly TRBD1 on 6 matching bases. Germline CDR1 SEHNR, CDR2 FQNEAQ (reference sequence). Trimming left V 9 bases short and J 4 bases short, with 21 bases between. The CDR3 spans 15 residues. This chain's CDR3 is CASKLAAAGATEAFF. The DNA of the CDR3 is TGTGCCAGTAAACTAGCCGCCGCGGGGGCCACTGAAGCTTTCTTT.

This clone was detected a few times. The gene calls are TRBV18 and TRBJ1-2; no definite D call. V dropped 1 base and J dropped 8 bases, with 14 bases sitting between them. The germline gives CDR1 KGHSH, CDR2 LQKENI. There are 14 residues in the CDR3. The CDR3 DNA reads TGTGCCAGCTCACCACAGAATACGGGTTCCGGCTACACCTTC. Its protein product is CASSPQNTGSGYTF.

This clone was seen more than once but under ten times. The chain is built from TRBV9 and TRBJ1-3, with 8 bases lining up with TRBD1. This CDR3 contains 15 residues. Germline V CDR1 and CDR2: SGDLS, YYNGEE. Losses at the gene ends were 3 bases for V and 3 bases for J; bases not matched to a gene: 5. CDR3 nucleotides: TGTGCCAGCAGCGCGACAGGGGTTCTTGGAAACACCATATATTTT. This translates into CASSATGVLGNTIYF.

The rearrangement uses TRBV5-4 and TRBJ2-5, with 7 bases lining up with TRBD1. Germline CDR1 and CDR2: SGHNT and YYREEE (reference sequence). The CDR3 extends over 14 amino acids. J gave up 4 bases and V 4 bases, and 7 bases lay outside the gene matches. DNA for the CDR3: TGTGCCAGCAGCCCTGCGACAGGGCGAGAGACCCAGTACTTC. Protein product: CASSPATGRETQYF. Full variable domain (remainder filled in from reference TRBV5-4 and TRBJ2-5): ETGVTQSPTHLIKTRGQQVTLRCSSQSGHNTVSWYQQALGQGPQFIFQYYREEENGRGNFPPRFSGLQFPNYSSELNVNALELDDSALYLCASSPATGRETQYFGPGTRLLVL.

The V and J genes are TRBV5-4 and TRBJ2-7, with D unresolved. This CDR3 contains 12 residues. Per germline, CDR1 SGHNT and CDR2 YYREEE (reference sequence). The V end was cut by 0 bases, the J end by 4 bases, with 5 bases between. The CDR3: CASSLDRYEQYF. For the CDR3, the DNA is TGTGCCAGCAGCTTGGATCGATACGAGCAGTACTTC. Full variable domain (outside the CDR3, taken from reference TRBV5-4 and TRBJ2-7): ETGVTQSPTHLIKTRGQQVTLRCSSQSGHNTVSWYQQALGQGPQFIFQYYREEENGRGNFPPRFSGLQFPNYSSELNVNALELDDSALYLCASSLDRYEQYFGPGTRLTVT.

The CDR3 nucleotides are TGTGCCAGCAGCTCTTCCCCGGGGGGCCGTATTGAGACCCAGTACTTC. This sequence encodes CASSSSPGGRIETQYF. The chain employs TRBV7-2 and TRBJ2-5; D may be TRBD2 (7 bases). Trimming removed 4 bases from V and 5 bases from J, with 20 bases in between. The CDR3 sequence is 16 residues long. Germline V gene lookup returns CDR1 SGHTA and CDR2 FQGNSA.

This clone was picked up a small number of times. The chain employs TRBV4-1 and TRBJ1-2; D is perhaps TRBD1 (5 bases). Trimming removed 1 base from V and 6 bases from J, with 12 bases in between. The length of the CDR3 is 14 residues. Germline V gene sequence: CDR1 MGHRA, CDR2 YSYEKL. The CDR3 nucleotides read TGCGCCAGCAGCCAAGGGCCAGGGAAGGATGGCTACACCTTC. As protein: CASSQGPGKDGYTF.

The gene calls are TRBV5-6 and TRBJ2-1, with D perhaps TRBD1 or TRBD2 (5 bases each). Germline CDR1 SGHDT, CDR2 YYEEEE. Trimming stripped 0 bases from V and 13 bases from J, with 17 bases between. CDR3 size: 14 residues. The CDR3 loop is CASSLGDLLGEQFF. The DNA of the CDR3 is TGTGCCAGCAGCTTGGGGGACCTCCTAGGTGAACAGTTCTTC.

This chain connects TRBV6-5 to TRBJ1-1; D ambiguous. CDR1 and CDR2 (germline): MNHEY, SVGAGI. The CDR3 extends over 14 amino acids. Trimming shortened V by 5 bases and J by 10 bases, and 20 bases separated the two germline ends. The DNA for the CDR3 is TGTGCCAGCAGTCGTATCAATGACCTGGTAGCAGCTTTCTTT. This translates into CASSRINDLVAAFF.

This clone was recorded only once. The chain uses TRBV7-2 and TRBJ1-2, with a tentative D call TRBD1 (5 bases). The CDR3 covers 14 residues. CDR1 and CDR2 (germline): SGHTA, FQGNSA. Between the trimmed V and J ends, which lost 5 bases and 7 bases, there was a span of 17 bases. Here the CDR3 DNA reads TGTGCCAGCAGCCTGGGGGGGGACCTTGGTGGCTACACCTTC. This sequence encodes CASSLGGDLGGYTF.

This clone has just a few counts. CDR3 coding DNA: TGTGCCAGTAGAGGTCTCAGACACAGCTCTGGAAACACCATATATTTT. It encodes CASRGLRHSSGNTIYF. The rearrangement uses TRBV19 and TRBJ1-3; no reliable D call. V was clipped by 6 bases and J by 0 bases, with 15 bases between them. The CDR3 runs 16 residues. Germline CDR1 reads LNHDA; CDR2 reads SQIVND (reference sequence).

The J gene is TRBJ2-3, the V gene TRBV19; D perhaps matches TRBD1 (5 bases). The ends were cut back, 7 bases at V and 2 bases at J, with 10 bases in the middle. CDR3 length equals 13 residues. Germline V gives CDR1 LNHDA, CDR2 SQIVND (reference sequence). CDR3 sequence (DNA): TGTGCCAGTAAGGGGCCGAACACAGATACGCAGTATTTT. Its protein product is CASKGPNTDTQYF.

The J gene is TRBJ2-7, the V gene TRBV5-1; D is possibly TRBD1 (6 bases). V was shortened by 0 bases and J by 0 bases, with 10 bases between the two germline ends. Germline-derived CDR1 and CDR2 are SGHRS and YFSETQ. The CDR3 consists of 15 residues. DNA for the CDR3: TGCGCCAGCAGCTTGGGACAGACAGGCTCCTACGAGCAGTACTTC. Protein sequence: CASSLGQTGSYEQYF.

The chain combines TRBV7-3 with TRBJ2-2; the D gene is possibly TRBD1 (6 bases). Deletions cut 6 bases from V and 8 bases from J, with 10 bases between. This CDR3 is 12 amino acids long. Germline CDR1 reads SGHTA; CDR2 reads FQGTGA. This chain's CDR3 is CASSRGRGELFF. CDR3 DNA sequence: TGTGCCAGCAGTAGGGGGAGAGGGGAGCTGTTTTTT.

V is TRBV30 and J is TRBJ1-6, with 9 positions matching TRBD1. CDR3 length: 13 amino acids. With V trimmed by 4 bases and J by 9 bases, 4 bases remained unmatched. Germline assignment: CDR1 GTSNPN and CDR2 SVGIG (reference sequence). CDR3 sequence (DNA): TGTGCCTGGACCCAGGACAGGGGTTCACCCCTCCACTTT. Amino acids: CAWTQDRGSPLHF.

With respect to this clone: The same CDR3 can be traced to other DNA sequences in this sample. The chain recombines TRBV6-1 with TRBJ2-5; D possibly matches TRBD1 or TRBD2 (7 bases each). Trimming left V 4 bases short and J 5 bases short, with 14 bases between. The CDR3 loop spans 14 amino acids. The germline V gene encodes CDR1 MNHNS and CDR2 SASEGT. This CDR3 is CASSGGGGGETQYF. CDR3 DNA sequence: TGTGCCAGCAGTGGAGGGGGCGGGGGTGAGACCCAGTACTTC.

The CDR3 nucleotides are TGCGCCTTAGGGACAGGGGGTAGATCACCCCTCCACTTT. Its translation: CALGTGGRSPLHF. The rearrangement joins TRBV10-1 to TRBJ1-6; 11 bases match TRBD1. The CDR3 has 13 residues. Germline values: CDR1 WNHNN, CDR2 SYGVQD (reference sequence). V was clipped by 11 bases and J by 10 bases; unmatched bases: 7.

This chain uses TRBV19 with TRBJ1-5; TRBD1 matches 8 bases. Germline values: CDR1 LNHDA, CDR2 SQIVND (reference sequence). This CDR3 is built from 16 residues. The trim removed 5 bases at V and 1 base at J, leaving 7 bases unmatched. The CDR3 region is CASSALTGESNQPQHF. Written as DNA, the CDR3 is TGTGCCAGTAGTGCCCTGACAGGGGAAAGCAATCAGCCCCAGCATTTT.

This rearrangement joins TRBV19 to TRBJ1-5, with D possibly matching TRBD1 (5 bases). Trimming left V 8 bases short and J 0 bases short, with 14 bases between. Germline V gene lookup returns CDR1 LNHDA and CDR2 SQIVND (reference sequence). The CDR3 contains 15 residues. CDR3 coding DNA: TGTGCCAGTGCCGAGACAGTAAATAGCAATCAGCCCCAGCATTTT. As protein: CASAETVNSNQPQHF. The variable domain in full, completed from reference TRBV19 and TRBJ1-5, reads DGGITQSPKYLFRKEGQNVTLSCEQNLNHDAMYWYRQDPGQGLRLIYYSQIVNDFQKGDIAEGYSVSREKKESFPLTVTSAQKNPTAFYLCASAETVNSNQPQHFGDGTRLSIL.